The sequence of this T cell receptor beta chain was determined in a study of blood T cell repertoires in COVID-19. About the study: PBMCs, B-cell-depleted T cells, or T cells provided the cDNA or gDNA that made up the material.

Study processing details: It was from reference gene primer amplification that nucleated cell counts were estimated. Sequencing used immunoSEQ multiplex PCR; TCRdb keeps in-frame clones, though not all of them. The DNA gave D and trimming, while V, J and clone size come from that table. The sample includes some 200,000 clones, over 80% seen only once; the top ten take around 1%. The sample consisted of peripheral blood. This sequence originates from a man in his 60s with COVID-19, enrolled during active disease.

For the CDR3, the DNA is TGTGCCAGCAGCTTAGAAGGGGGCCGGGAGACCCAGTACTTC. Its translation is CASSLEGGRETQYF. V and J are TRBV11-2 and TRBJ2-5, with 7 nucleotides matching TRBD1. CDR3 length: 14 amino acids. Looked up from germline, CDR1 is SGHAT and CDR2 is FQNNGV. Germline trimming cut 0 bases from V and 5 bases from J; bases unmatched to any gene: 3.